What follows describes a single T cell receptor beta chain. This sample is drawn from a study of T cells in localized non-small cell lung cancer. Sequencing was performed with immunoSEQ multiplex PCR; in TCRdb, only in-frame clones are kept and a portion is missing. The sample shows about 3,200 clones, approximately 25% of them seen only once. The origin of this receptor is a man aged 35-75 years with stage I lung adenocarcinoma. Material: lung tumor tissue, obtained before any cancer treatment.

This CDR3 is CASISGQSYEQYF. The CDR3 nucleotides read TGTGCCAGCATCAGCGGGCAATCCTACGAGCAGTACTTC. The chain is built from TRBV9 and TRBJ2-7; D might be TRBD2 (6 bases). The CDR3 loop spans 13 amino acids. Deletions cut 6 bases from V and 1 base from J, with 11 bases between. CDR1 is SGDLS and CDR2 is YYNGEE in the germline V gene.